This T cell receptor beta chain was sequenced for a study of shared clonotypes between healthy human individuals. Sequencing was performed with immunoSEQ multiplex PCR; in TCRdb, only in-frame clones are kept and a portion is missing. The sample records around 2,100,000 clones, roughly 95% being singletons. Selected positively for CCR7 and CD45RO-negative, naive CD8 cells excluded terminally differentiated effector memory CD45RA+ cells. V trimming: 9 bases; J trimming: 2 bases; junction bases outside the gene matches: 6. Germline CDR1 reads SNHLY; CDR2 reads FYNNEI. The CDR3 spans 14 residues. This TCR was recovered from a man aged 18 to 30 in good health. Sequencing was done on a sample of naive CD8+ T cells sorted from blood. The chain recombines TRBV2 with TRBJ2-5; 10 bases fit TRBD1. The CDR3 is CARRQGAFQETQYF. The CDR3, as DNA: TGTGCCAGAAGACAGGGGGCTTTTCAAGAGACCCAGTACTTC.